The 15 T cell receptor beta chains presented below share a single source sample, sequenced in a study of blood T cell repertoires in COVID-19. Repertoires were generated with immunoSEQ multiplex PCR, while TCRdb's copy carries only in-frame clones and drops some. The sample has about 83,000 clones, roughly nine tenths seen once. Source material: peripheral blood. The source of these receptors is a woman of 80 years or more with active or convalescent COVID-19.

The rearrangement joins TRBV28 to TRBJ1-1, with D possibly TRBD1 on 6 matching bases. The CDR3 length is 15 residues. Trimming removed 9 bases from V and 3 bases from J, with 20 bases in between. The germline CDR1 and CDR2 sequences are MDHEN and SYDVKM. DNA of the CDR3: TGTGCCAGTCGAGGGGGGGGCCTTGGATACACTGAAGCTTTCTTT. It yields the protein CASRGGGLGYTEAFF.

The gene calls are TRBV28 and TRBJ2-7, with D tentatively TRBD1 (5 bases). The V end was cut by 4 bases, the J end by 12 bases, with 16 bases between. The germline CDR1 and CDR2 sequences are MDHEN and SYDVKM. CDR3 length equals 12 residues. As DNA, the CDR3 is TGTGCCAGCAGTTCACTGGACACCCGGGTGTACTTC. As protein: CASSSLDTRVYF.

This clone has a single count. The rearrangement uses TRBV5-6 and TRBJ1-5; tentative D call: TRBD1 (5 bases). The V end was cut by 4 bases, the J end by 4 bases, with 9 bases between. This CDR3 is built from 13 residues. CDR1 is SGHDT and CDR2 is YYEEEE in the germline V gene. DNA of the CDR3: TGTGCCAGCAGCCCTGACAGAAATCAGCCCCAGCATTTT. Translating gives CASSPDRNQPQHF.

The rearrangement uses TRBV19 and TRBJ2-1; maybe TRBD2 (7 bases). CDR3 size: 14 residues. Germline lookup yields CDR1 LNHDA and CDR2 SQIVND (reference sequence). Trimming removed 7 bases from V and 6 bases from J, with 16 bases in between. CDR3 sequence: CASNRGGLANEQFF. In DNA form, the CDR3 reads TGTGCCAGTAATAGGGGGGGATTGGCCAATGAGCAGTTCTTC.

This clone was recorded only once. The V gene is TRBV5-8, the J gene TRBJ2-1; a weak D match, TRBD1 (6 bases). Between the trimmed V and J ends, which lost 4 bases and 5 bases, there was a span of 7 bases. CDR3 length: 12 residues. Germline CDR1 SGHTS, CDR2 YDEGEE. In DNA, the CDR3 is TGTGCCAGCAGCAGGACAGACAATGAGCAGTTCTTC. Amino acids: CASSRTDNEQFF.

The chain uses TRBV5-3 and TRBJ1-1; D is possibly TRBD1 (5 bases). TRBV5-3 is an ORF, and what it does is uncertain. The CDR3 spans 19 residues. V lost 0 bases to trimming and J lost 3 bases, with 24 bases between them. The CDR3 here is CARSLAPCWGIGRDTEAFF. The CDR3 region has the DNA TGTGCCAGAAGCTTGGCCCCCTGTTGGGGAATCGGCAGGGACACTGAAGCTTTCTTT.

V gene TRBV28 combines with J gene TRBJ1-2, with no clear D. V shed 4 bases and J shed 7 bases, with 19 bases lying between them. Germline CDR1 and CDR2: MDHEN and SYDVKM. The CDR3 length is 15 residues. The CDR3 region is CASSSRSLSGFGYTF. CDR3 sequence (DNA): TGTGCCAGCAGTTCTCGAAGTTTGTCGGGGTTTGGCTACACCTTC.

This rearrangement joins TRBV3-1 (or the pseudogene TRBV3-2) to TRBJ2-7; no clear D gene. This CDR3 region has 12 residues. V was trimmed by 4 bases and J by 2 bases, leaving 6 bases between them. Germline values: CDR1 LGHDT, CDR2 YNNKEL (reference sequence). The CDR3 region is CASSLTAYEQYF. CDR3 sequence (DNA): TGTGCCAGCAGCCTAACAGCCTACGAGCAGTACTTC.

This clone was seen only a few times. The chain has TRBV6-6 and TRBJ1-2, with TRBD1 matching over 8 bases. The V gene end was trimmed by 5 bases and the J gene end by 7 bases; junction bases not matched to a gene: 12. Germline CDR1 reads MNHNY; CDR2 reads SVGAGI (reference sequence). The CDR3 is 15 residues long. Written as DNA, the CDR3 is TGTGCCAGCAGTCCTTCTGGACAGGGTGATAGTGGCTACACCTTC. Amino acid sequence: CASSPSGQGDSGYTF.

The chain combines TRBV2 with TRBJ2-5; the match to TRBD2 covers 13 bases. Per germline, CDR1 SNHLY and CDR2 FYNNEI. CDR3 size: 16 residues. The trim removed 8 bases at V and 1 base at J, leaving 7 bases unmatched. The CDR3 coding sequence is TGTGCCAGCTTCGAAGGACTAGCGGGGGCCCAAGAGACCCAGTACTTC. It codes for CASFEGLAGAQETQYF.

The rearrangement uses TRBV11-3 and TRBJ2-7, with D possibly TRBD1 on 6 matching bases. The germline V gene has CDR1 SGHNT and CDR2 YENEEA. Trimming took off 5 bases at V and 2 bases at J, with 22 bases between the two ends. CDR3 size: 17 residues. The CDR3 loop reads CASSQGPTGSGPYEQYF. Here the CDR3 DNA reads TGTGCCAGCAGCCAAGGGCCTACAGGGTCCGGTCCCTACGAGCAGTACTTC.

The chain recombines TRBV5-8 with TRBJ2-4; 7 bases map to TRBD2. The ends lost 4 bases at V and 0 bases at J; junction bases unmatched: 7. In germline, CDR1 is SGHTS, CDR2 YDEGEE. CDR3 length: 16 residues. In DNA, the CDR3 is TGTGCCAGCAGCCCGGGAGGACTGCTAGCCAAAAACATTCAGTACTTC. Its protein product is CASSPGGLLAKNIQYF.

The count of this clone is one. This chain links TRBV6-5 with TRBJ1-6; 7 bases are a match to TRBD1. V dropped 5 bases and J dropped 5; count of bases not matched to a gene: 3. Germline V gene data show CDR1 as MNHEY and CDR2 as SVGAGI. The CDR3 runs to 14 residues. The CDR3 nucleotides are TGTGCCAGCAGTCGGGACAGCAATAATTCACCCCTCCACTTT. Its protein product is CASSRDSNNSPLHF.

The V gene is TRBV27, the J gene TRBJ2-2; 8 bases map to TRBD1. Germline assignment: CDR1 MNHEY and CDR2 SMNVEV (reference sequence). The CDR3 contains 14 residues. With V trimmed by 4 bases and J by 5 bases, 3 bases remained unmatched. CDR3 coding DNA: TGTGCCAGCAGTTACACAGGGGGGACCGGGGAGCTGTTTTTT. It encodes CASSYTGGTGELFF.

The genes are TRBV6-2 or TRBV6-3 and TRBJ1-6; D may be TRBD1 (5 bases). The ends were cut back, 6 bases at V and 7 bases at J, with 13 bases in the middle. This CDR3 has 14 amino acids. The germline V gene encodes CDR1 MNHEY and CDR2 SVGEGT. CDR3 sequence: CASSPSGRNSPLHF. In DNA, the CDR3 is TGTGCCAGCAGCCCTTCAGGGCGGAATTCACCCCTCCACTTT.